This T cell receptor (beta chain) was sequenced for a study of cytomegalovirus exposure and HLA in healthy donors. Background on the study: According to later analysis, the same platform produced the approximately 120 validation and over 600 first-cohort repertoires.

Donors were drawn from the approximately 120-subject validation cohort, separate from the roughly 670-subject first cohort. Sequencing used immunoSEQ multiplex PCR; TCRdb keeps in-frame clones, though not all of them. The sample carries over 250,000 clones, around 87% recorded once. Trimming stripped 2 bases from V and 4 bases from J, with 9 bases between. This CDR3 is built from 14 residues. Germline V CDR1 and CDR2: SGHRS, YFSETQ. V is TRBV5-1 and J is TRBJ2-2; tentative D call: TRBD1 (5 bases). The sequence was collected from a woman in her twenties or thirties in good health and CMV-seropositive. Sequencing was done on a sample of PBMCs. The CDR3 sequence: CASSFGAGTGELFF. CDR3 DNA: TGCGCCAGCAGCTTTGGGGCCGGCACCGGGGAGCTGTTTTTT. Drawing the rest from reference TRBV5-1 and TRBJ2-2, the complete variable domain is KAGVTQTPRYLIKTRGQQVTLSCSPISGHRSVSWYQQTPGQGLQFLFEYFSETQRNKGNFPGRFSGRQFSNSRSEMNVSTLELGDSALYLCASSFGAGTGELFFGEGSRLTVL.